The clone carrying this T cell receptor (beta chain) was seen more than once but under ten times. Its matching antigen is unknown. This sample is drawn from a study of tumor-infiltrating lymphocytes in localized non-small cell lung cancer. Clones were sequenced by immunoSEQ multiplex PCR, and TCRdb holds only the in-frame ones, with some missing. The sample records some 8,000 clones, around 77% being singletons. Study results and caveats: Different pieces of the same tissue went to different assays, confounding technical variation with intratumor heterogeneity. IM1 and IM2 tumors showed no difference in T-cell fraction.

The source of this sequence is a human donor with non-small cell lung cancer. Specimen: lung tumor tissue.

CDR3 loop: CASSYREMVGELFF. The DNA for the CDR3 is TGTGCCAGCAGTTACAGGGAGATGGTCGGGGAGCTGTTTTTT. The chain employs TRBV6-6 and TRBJ2-2, with TRBD2 as a possible D gene (5 bases). CDR3 size: 14 residues. Germline V CDR1 and CDR2: MNHNY, SVGAGI (reference sequence). Trimming took off 2 bases at V and 7 bases at J, with 11 bases between the two ends.